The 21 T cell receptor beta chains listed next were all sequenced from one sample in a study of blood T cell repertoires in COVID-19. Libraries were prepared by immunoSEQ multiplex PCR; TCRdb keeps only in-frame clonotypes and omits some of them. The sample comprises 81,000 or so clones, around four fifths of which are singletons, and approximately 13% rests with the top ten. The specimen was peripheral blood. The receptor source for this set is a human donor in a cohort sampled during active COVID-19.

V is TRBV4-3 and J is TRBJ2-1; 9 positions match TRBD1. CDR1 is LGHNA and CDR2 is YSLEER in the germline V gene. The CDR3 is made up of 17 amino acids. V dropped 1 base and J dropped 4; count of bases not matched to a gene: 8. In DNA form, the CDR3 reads TGCGCCAGCAGCCAAGCGGCAACAGGGGGCAGTTACAATGAGCAGTTCTTC. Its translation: CASSQAATGGSYNEQFF.

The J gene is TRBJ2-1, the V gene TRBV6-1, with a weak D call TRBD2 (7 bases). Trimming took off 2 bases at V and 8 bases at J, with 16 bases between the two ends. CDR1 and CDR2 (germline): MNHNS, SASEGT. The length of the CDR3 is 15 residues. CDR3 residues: CASSELEGGIDEQFF. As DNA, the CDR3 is TGTGCCAGCAGTGAATTGGAGGGGGGGATCGATGAGCAGTTCTTC.

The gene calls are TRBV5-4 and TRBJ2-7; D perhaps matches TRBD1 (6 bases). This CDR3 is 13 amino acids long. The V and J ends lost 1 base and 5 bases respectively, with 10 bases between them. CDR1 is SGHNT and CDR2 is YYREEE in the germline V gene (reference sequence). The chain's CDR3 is CASSLFRGDEQYF. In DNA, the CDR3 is TGTGCCAGCAGCTTGTTCAGGGGCGACGAGCAGTACTTC.

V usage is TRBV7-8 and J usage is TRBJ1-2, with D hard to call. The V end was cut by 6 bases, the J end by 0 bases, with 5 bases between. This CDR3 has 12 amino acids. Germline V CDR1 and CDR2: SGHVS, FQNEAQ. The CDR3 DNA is TGTGCCAGCAGTCATCCTAACTATGGCTACACCTTC. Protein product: CASSHPNYGYTF.

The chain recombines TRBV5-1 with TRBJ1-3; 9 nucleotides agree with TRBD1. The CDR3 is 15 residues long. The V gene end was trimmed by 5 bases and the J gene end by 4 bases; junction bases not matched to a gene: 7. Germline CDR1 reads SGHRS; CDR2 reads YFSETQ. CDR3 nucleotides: TGCGCCAGCAGACCCGGACAGGGGAGAGGAAACACCATATATTTT. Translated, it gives CASRPGQGRGNTIYF.

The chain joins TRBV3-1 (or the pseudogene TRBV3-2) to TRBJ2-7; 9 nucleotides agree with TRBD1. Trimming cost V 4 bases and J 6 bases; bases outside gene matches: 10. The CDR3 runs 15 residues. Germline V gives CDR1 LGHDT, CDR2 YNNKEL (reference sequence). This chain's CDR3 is CASSLRNRGPGEQYF. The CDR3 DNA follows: TGTGCCAGCAGCCTTCGCAACAGGGGGCCGGGCGAGCAGTACTTC.

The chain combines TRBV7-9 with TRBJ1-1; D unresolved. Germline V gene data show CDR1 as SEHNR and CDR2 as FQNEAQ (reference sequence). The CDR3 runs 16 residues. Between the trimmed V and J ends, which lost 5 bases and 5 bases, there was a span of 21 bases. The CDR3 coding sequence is TGTGCCAGCAGCCCCGGGAGAGGGAAGAGAGTAACTGAAGCTTTCTTT. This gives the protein CASSPGRGKRVTEAFF.

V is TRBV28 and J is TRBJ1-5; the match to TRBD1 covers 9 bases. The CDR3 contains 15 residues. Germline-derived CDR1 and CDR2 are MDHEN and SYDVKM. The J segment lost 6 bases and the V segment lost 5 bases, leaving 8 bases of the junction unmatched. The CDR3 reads CASSTRQGVSQPQHF. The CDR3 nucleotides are TGTGCCAGCAGTACCAGACAGGGGGTGAGTCAGCCCCAGCATTTT.

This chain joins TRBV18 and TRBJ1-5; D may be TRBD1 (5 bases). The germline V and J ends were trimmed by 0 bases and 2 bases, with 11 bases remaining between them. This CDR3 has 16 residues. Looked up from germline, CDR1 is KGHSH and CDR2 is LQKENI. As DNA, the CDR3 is TGTGCCAGCTCACCACCGGGGGGTCAACGCAATCAGCCCCAGCATTTT. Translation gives CASSPPGGQRNQPQHF.

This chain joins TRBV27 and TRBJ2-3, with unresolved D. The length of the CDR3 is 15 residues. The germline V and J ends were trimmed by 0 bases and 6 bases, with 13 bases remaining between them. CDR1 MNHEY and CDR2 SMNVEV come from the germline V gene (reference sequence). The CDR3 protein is CASSLSPTVADTQYF. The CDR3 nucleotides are TGTGCCAGCAGTTTATCGCCTACGGTAGCTGATACGCAGTATTTT.

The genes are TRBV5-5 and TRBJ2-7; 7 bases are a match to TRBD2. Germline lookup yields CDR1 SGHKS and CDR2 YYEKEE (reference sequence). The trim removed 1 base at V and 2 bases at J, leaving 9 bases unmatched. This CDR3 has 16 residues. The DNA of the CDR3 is TGTGCCAGCAGCTTGTTGGGGGGGATAGACCCCTACGAGCAGTACTTC. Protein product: CASSLLGGIDPYEQYF.

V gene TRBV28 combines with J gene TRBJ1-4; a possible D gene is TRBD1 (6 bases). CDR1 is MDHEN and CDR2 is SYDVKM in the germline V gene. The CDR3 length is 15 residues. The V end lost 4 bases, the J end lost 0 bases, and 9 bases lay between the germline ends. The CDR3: CASSWTVATNEKLFF. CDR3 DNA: TGTGCCAGCAGTTGGACAGTTGCAACTAATGAAAAACTGTTTTTT.

CDR3 loop: CASSWDREETQYF. CDR3 bases: TGTGCCAGCAGCTGGGACAGGGAGGAGACCCAGTACTTC. This rearrangement joins TRBV2 to TRBJ2-5; 9 nucleotides align to TRBD1. The CDR3 is made up of 13 amino acids. Germline assignment: CDR1 SNHLY and CDR2 FYNNEI. Losses at the gene ends were 6 bases for V and 5 bases for J; bases not matched to a gene: 4.

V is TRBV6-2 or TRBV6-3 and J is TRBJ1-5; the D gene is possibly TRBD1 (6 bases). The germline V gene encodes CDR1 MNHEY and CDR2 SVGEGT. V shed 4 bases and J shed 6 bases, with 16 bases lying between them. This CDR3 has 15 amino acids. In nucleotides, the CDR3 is TGTGCCAGCAGTTCACAGGGTTCCCGCGGTCAGCCCCAGCATTTT. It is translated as CASSSQGSRGQPQHF.

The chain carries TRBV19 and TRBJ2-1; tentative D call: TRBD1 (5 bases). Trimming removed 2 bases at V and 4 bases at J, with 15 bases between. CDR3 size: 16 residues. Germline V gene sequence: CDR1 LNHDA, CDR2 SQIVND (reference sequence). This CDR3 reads CASSIWGPGTYNEQFF. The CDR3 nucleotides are TGTGCCAGTAGTATATGGGGCCCAGGTACATACAATGAGCAGTTCTTC.

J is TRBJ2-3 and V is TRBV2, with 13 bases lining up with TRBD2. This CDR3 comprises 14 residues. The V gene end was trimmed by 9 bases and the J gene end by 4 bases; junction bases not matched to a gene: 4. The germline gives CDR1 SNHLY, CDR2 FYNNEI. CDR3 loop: CASGLAGVADTQYF. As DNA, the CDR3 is TGTGCCAGTGGACTAGCGGGGGTTGCAGATACGCAGTATTTT.

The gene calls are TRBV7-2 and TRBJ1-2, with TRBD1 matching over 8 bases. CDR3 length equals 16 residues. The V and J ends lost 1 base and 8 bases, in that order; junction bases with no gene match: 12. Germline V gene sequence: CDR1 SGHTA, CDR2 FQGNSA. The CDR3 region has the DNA TGTGCCAGCAGCTTAGGAGGGGGCAGGGGGCGCCGAGGCTACACCTTC. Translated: CASSLGGGRGRRGYTF.

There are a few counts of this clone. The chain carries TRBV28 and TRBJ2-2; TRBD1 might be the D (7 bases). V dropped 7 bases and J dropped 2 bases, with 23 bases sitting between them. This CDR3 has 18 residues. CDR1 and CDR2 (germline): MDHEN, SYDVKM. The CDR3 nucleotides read TGTGCCAGCAACCTACAGGGGTTAATCGGGGGCAACACCGGGGAGCTGTTTTTT. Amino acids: CASNLQGLIGGNTGELFF.

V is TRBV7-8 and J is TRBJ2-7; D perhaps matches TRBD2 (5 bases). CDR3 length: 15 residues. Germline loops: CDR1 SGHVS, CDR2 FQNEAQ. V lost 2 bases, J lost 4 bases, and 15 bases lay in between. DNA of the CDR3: TGTGCCAGCAGCTTAAAGAACGCGGGTCGGTACGAGCAGTACTTC. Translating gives CASSLKNAGRYEQYF. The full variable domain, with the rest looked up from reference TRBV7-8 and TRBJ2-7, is GAGVSQSPRYKVAKRGQDVALRCDPISGHVSLFWYQQALGQGPEFLTYFQNEAQLDKSGLPSDRFFAERPEGSVSTLKIQRTQQEDSAVYLCASSLKNAGRYEQYFGPGTRLTVT.

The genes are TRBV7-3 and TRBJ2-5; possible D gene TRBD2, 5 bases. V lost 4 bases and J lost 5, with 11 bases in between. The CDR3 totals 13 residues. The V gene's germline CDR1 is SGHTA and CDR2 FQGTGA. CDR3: CASSSDLEETQYF. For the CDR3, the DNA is TGTGCCAGCAGCTCGGACTTGGAGGAGACCCAGTACTTC. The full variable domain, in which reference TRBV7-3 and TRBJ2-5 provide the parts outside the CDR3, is GAGVSQTPSNKVTEKGKYVELRCDPISGHTALYWYRQSLGQGPEFLIYFQGTGAADDSGLPNDRFFAVRPEGSVSTLKIQRTERGDSAVYLCASSSDLEETQYFGPGTRLLVL.

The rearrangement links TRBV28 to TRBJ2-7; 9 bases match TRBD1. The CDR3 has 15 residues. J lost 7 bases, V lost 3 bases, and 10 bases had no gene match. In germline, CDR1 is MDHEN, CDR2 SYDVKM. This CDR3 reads CASSFHRGLGGEQYF. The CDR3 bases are TGTGCCAGCAGTTTCCACAGGGGGCTGGGAGGGGAGCAGTACTTC.